This T cell receptor (beta chain) was obtained from a study of somatic mutations in cytotoxic T cells in rheumatoid arthritis. The data were produced by immunoSEQ multiplex PCR, yet TCRdb's version contains in-frame clones alone and is incomplete. The data contain about 3,900 clones, 90% to 95% of them singletons. CDR3 length: 14 residues. From germline, CDR1 is SGHNT and CDR2 YENEEA. The germline V and J ends were trimmed by 0 bases and 0 bases, with 4 bases remaining between them. The V call is TRBV11-3, the J call TRBJ2-3; the D is unclear. The clonotype was recovered from a woman aged 55-69 years with rheumatoid arthritis. Sequenced input: CD8+ T cells sorted from blood. CDR3 nucleotide sequence: TGTGCCAGCAGCTTAGATCTAAGCACAGATACGCAGTATTTT. Protein product: CASSLDLSTDTQYF.